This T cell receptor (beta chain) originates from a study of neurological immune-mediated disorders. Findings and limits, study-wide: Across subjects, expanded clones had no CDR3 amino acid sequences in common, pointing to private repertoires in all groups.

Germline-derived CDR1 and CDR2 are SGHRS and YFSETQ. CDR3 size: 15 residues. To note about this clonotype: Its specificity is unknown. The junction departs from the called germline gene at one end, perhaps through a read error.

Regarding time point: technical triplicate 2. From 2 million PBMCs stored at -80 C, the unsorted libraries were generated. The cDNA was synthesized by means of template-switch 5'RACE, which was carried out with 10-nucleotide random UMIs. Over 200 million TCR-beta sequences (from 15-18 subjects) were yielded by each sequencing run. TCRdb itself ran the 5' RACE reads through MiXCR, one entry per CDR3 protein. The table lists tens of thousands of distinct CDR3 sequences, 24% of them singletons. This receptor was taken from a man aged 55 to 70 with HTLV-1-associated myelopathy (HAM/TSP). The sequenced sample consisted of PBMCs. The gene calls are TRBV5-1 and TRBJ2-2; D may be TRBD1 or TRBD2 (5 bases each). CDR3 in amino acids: CARSYRDLYTGELFF. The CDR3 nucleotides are TGCGCCAGAAGCTATAGGGACCTATACACCGGGGAGCTGTTTTTT. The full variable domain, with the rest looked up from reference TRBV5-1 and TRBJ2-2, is KAGVTQTPRYLIKTRGQQVTLSCSPISGHRSVSWYQQTPGQGLQFLFEYFSETQRNKGNFPGRFSGRQFSNSRSEMNVSTLELGDSALYLCARSYRDLYTGELFFGEGSRLTVL.